Below, one TCR beta chain is given with its context. The CDR3 covers 15 residues. V gave up 4 bases and J gave up 5 bases; unmatched junction bases: 6. CDR1 is LNHDA and CDR2 is SQIVND in the germline V gene (reference sequence). TCRdb's table, derived via immunoSEQ multiplex PCR, lists solely in-frame clones and lacks some. This table holds 20,000 to 30,000 clones, 86% found once. The sample belongs to a study of blood T cell repertoires in COVID-19. The sequenced sample was peripheral blood. The chain links TRBV19 to TRBJ2-5, with 11 bases matching TRBD1. The clonotype was recovered from a human donor with active COVID-19. The donor label of this sample is uncertain. CDR3 protein: CASSTGQGARETQYF. In DNA form, the CDR3 reads TGTGCCAGTAGTACCGGACAGGGGGCTCGGGAGACCCAGTACTTC.